One sample yielded the 30 T cell receptor beta chains listed below, sequenced in a study of pediatric ulcerative colitis. Method: immunoSEQ multiplex PCR; TCRdb's copy keeps in-frame clones and lacks some. The table shows about 64,000 clones, with over 65% occurring only once. The sequenced sample consisted of blood. The receptors were sampled from a boy aged 5 to 17 with moderate ulcerative colitis.

This clone came up a few times. This sequence joins TRBV4-1 and TRBJ1-4; weak D call: TRBD1 (5 bases). Germline V gene sequence: CDR1 MGHRA, CDR2 YSYEKL. The ends were cut back, 4 bases at V and 0 bases at J, with 9 bases in the middle. The CDR3 runs to 15 residues. In nucleotides, the CDR3 is TGCGCCAGCAGCCCTCAACAGGCAACTAATGAAAAACTGTTTTTT. Translation gives CASSPQQATNEKLFF.

The CDR3 sequence: CASQRVYGNQPQHF. The CDR3, as DNA: TGTGCCAGTCAAAGGGTATATGGCAATCAGCCCCAGCATTTT. The chain is built from TRBV6-5 and TRBJ1-5, with D uncertain. The CDR3 has 14 residues. CDR1 is MNHEY, CDR2 SVGAGI, per germline. The V and J ends lost 9 bases and 2 bases respectively, with 14 bases between them.

V usage is TRBV7-9 and J usage is TRBJ2-7, with a tentative D call TRBD2 (5 bases). Germline values: CDR1 SEHNR, CDR2 FQNEAQ (reference sequence). This CDR3 is built from 17 residues. V lost 7 bases and J 2 bases, leaving 24 bases between the germline ends. In nucleotides, the CDR3 is TGTGCCAGCACCGCCAGCCCCAAACTAGGATCGGCCTACGAGCAGTACTTC. Translating it yields CASTASPKLGSAYEQYF.

V and J are TRBV6-5 and TRBJ2-7; possible D gene TRBD2, 5 bases. Germline V lookup: CDR1 MNHEY, CDR2 SVGAGI. The CDR3 is 16 residues long. Trimming removed 0 bases at V and 0 bases at J, with 12 bases between. The CDR3 is CASSYSYKRISYEQYF. The DNA for the CDR3 is TGTGCCAGCAGTTACTCCTACAAGCGGATCTCCTACGAGCAGTACTTC.

The rearrangement links TRBV5-1 to TRBJ2-5; D gene unclear. The CDR3 totals 15 residues. The germline gives CDR1 SGHRS, CDR2 YFSETQ. Trimming took off 1 base at V and 1 base at J, with 11 bases between the two ends. This CDR3 reads CASSLFEKTQETQYF. The CDR3 coding sequence is TGCGCCAGCAGCTTGTTTGAGAAGACCCAAGAGACCCAGTACTTC.

This chain joins TRBV15 and TRBJ2-3, with TRBD2 matching over 10 bases. V was pared by 3 bases and J by 2 bases, with 11 bases of the junction left unmatched. This CDR3 has 18 amino acids. Looked up from germline, CDR1 is LNHNV and CDR2 is YYDKDF (reference sequence). In DNA form, the CDR3 reads TGTGCCACCAGCAGCAGTAAACTAGCGGGGTCTGCCACAGATACGCAGTATTTT. As protein: CATSSSKLAGSATDTQYF.

The chain carries TRBV5-1 and TRBJ2-3, with 8 nucleotides matching TRBD2. CDR1 SGHRS and CDR2 YFSETQ come from the germline V gene. The V gene end was trimmed by 10 bases and the J gene end by 0 bases; junction bases not matched to a gene: 10. This CDR3 comprises 15 residues. Written as DNA, the CDR3 is TGCGCCTCAAGACCGTTAGCGGGGAGCACAGATACGCAGTATTTT. It yields the protein CASRPLAGSTDTQYF.

V and J are TRBV10-3 and TRBJ2-7; tentatively, D is TRBD2 (5 bases). Germline V lookup: CDR1 ENHRY, CDR2 SYGVKD. The CDR3 has 13 residues. The V end lost 4 bases, the J end lost 5 bases, and 12 bases lay between the germline ends. This chain's CDR3 is CAISGPGSHEQYF. DNA of the CDR3: TGTGCCATCAGTGGCCCGGGGTCACACGAGCAGTACTTC.

The genes are TRBV29-1 and TRBJ1-2, with D possibly TRBD1 on 5 matching bases. The CDR3 has 12 amino acids. CDR1 and CDR2 from the germline V gene are SQVTM and ANQGSEA. Deletions cut 4 bases from V and 2 bases from J, with 8 bases between. CDR3 DNA sequence: TGCAGCGTTGGGGGCCCGAACTATGGCTACACCTTC. This translates into CSVGGPNYGYTF. Drawing the rest from reference TRBV29-1 and TRBJ1-2, the complete variable domain is SAVISQKPSRDICQRGTSLTIQCQVDSQVTMMFWYRQQPGQSLTLIATANQGSEATYESGFVIDKFPISRPNLTFSTLTVSNMSPEDSSIYLCSVGGPNYGYTFGSGTRLTVV.

This clone was detected only once. The CDR3 DNA follows: TGCGCCAGCAGCCTGAGAACTTCCCAGGAGGGAGGAAACACCATATATTTT. Its translation: CASSLRTSQEGGNTIYF. The V call is TRBV4-1, the J call TRBJ1-3; no clear D gene. The CDR3 runs 17 residues. With 4 bases removed from V and 4 bases from J, the gap between germline ends came to 20 bases. The germline V gene has CDR1 MGHRA and CDR2 YSYEKL.

The chain links TRBV18 to TRBJ1-1; D is undetermined. The CDR3 sequence is 15 residues long. Germline CDR1 reads KGHSH; CDR2 reads LQKENI. The V end lost 1 base, the J end lost 0 bases, and 9 bases lay between the germline ends. The CDR3 loop reads CASSPQRQMNTEAFF. In nucleotides, the CDR3 is TGTGCCAGCTCACCACAGAGACAAATGAACACTGAAGCTTTCTTT.

This clone was seen just once. This chain connects TRBV2 to TRBJ1-3; the D gene is possibly TRBD1 (5 bases). CDR3 length: 14 amino acids. Germline V gives CDR1 SNHLY, CDR2 FYNNEI. Deletions cut 7 bases from V and 0 bases from J, with 10 bases between. The CDR3 reads CASTGGFSGNTIYF. CDR3 bases: TGTGCCAGCACGGGGGGTTTCTCTGGAAACACCATATATTTT.

This clone has only a few counts. The sample carries other DNA sequences with the same CDR3. The chain joins TRBV7-3 to TRBJ2-2; possible D gene TRBD1, 6 bases. CDR3 length: 16 residues. V gave up 0 bases and J gave up 0 bases, with 8 bases separating them. Germline CDR1 is SGHTA and CDR2 is FQGTGA. In DNA, the CDR3 is TGTGCCAGCAGCTTAACAGGGGGTACGAACACCGGGGAGCTGTTTTTT. Translated, it gives CASSLTGGTNTGELFF.

This clone was seen only once. The chain links TRBV5-1 to TRBJ2-3; 8 bases line up with TRBD2. CDR1 is SGHRS, CDR2 YFSETQ, per germline. CDR3 length: 17 amino acids. V lost 4 bases to trimming and J lost 0 bases; unmatched junction nucleotides: 10. For the CDR3, the DNA is TGCGCCAGCAGCCGGACCCCGGGGGGGGGAAGCACAGATACGCAGTATTTT. Protein sequence: CASSRTPGGGSTDTQYF.

In DNA form, the CDR3 reads TGTGCCAGCAGTGAACGGGGGCTAATCTACGAGCAGTACTTC. As protein: CASSERGLIYEQYF. This chain joins TRBV27 and TRBJ2-7; D possibly uses TRBD1 or TRBD2 (6 bases each). The CDR3 consists of 14 residues. The germline gives CDR1 MNHEY, CDR2 SMNVEV (reference sequence). The ends were cut back, 5 bases at V and 3 bases at J, with 14 bases in the middle.

The V gene is TRBV7-9, the J gene TRBJ1-2; tentatively, D is TRBD1 (6 bases). The CDR3 is 15 amino acids. V was trimmed by 4 bases and J by 7 bases, leaving 19 bases between them. Germline loops: CDR1 SEHNR, CDR2 FQNEAQ (reference sequence). CDR3 sequence (DNA): TGTGCCAGCAGCTCGCCCGGGGGCTCATACGGTGGCTACACCTTC. The encoded protein is CASSSPGGSYGGYTF.

V gene TRBV7-2 combines with J gene TRBJ1-3; 7 bases align to TRBD1. Germline assignment: CDR1 SGHTA and CDR2 FQGNSA. The V gene end was trimmed by 5 bases and the J gene end by 2 bases; junction bases not matched to a gene: 9. The CDR3 totals 16 residues. The CDR3 region is CASSPLWTGTGNTIYF. The CDR3 DNA follows: TGTGCCAGCAGCCCACTCTGGACAGGCACTGGAAACACCATATATTTT.

The chain carries TRBV5-5 and TRBJ2-1; maybe TRBD2 (5 bases). The germline V and J ends were trimmed by 1 base and 0 bases, with 14 bases remaining between them. This CDR3 comprises 17 residues. Per the germline V gene, CDR1 is SGHKS and CDR2 is YYEKEE (reference sequence). DNA for the CDR3: TGTGCCAGCAGCTTGAGGGAGACCGGCCCCTCCTACAATGAGCAGTTCTTC. Encoded protein: CASSLRETGPSYNEQFF. The full variable domain, rest sourced from reference TRBV5-5 and TRBJ2-1, is DAGVTQSPTHLIKTRGQQVTLRCSPISGHKSVSWYQQVLGQGPQFIFQYYEKEERGRGNFPDRFSARQFPNYSSELNVNALLLGDSALYLCASSLRETGPSYNEQFFGPGTRLTVL.

The V call is TRBV23-1, the J call TRBJ2-7, with D possibly being TRBD2 (6 bases). TRBV23-1 belongs to the ORF category, with a function that is uncertain. Trimming left V 7 bases short and J 3 bases short, with 19 bases between. The CDR3 consists of 15 residues. In DNA form, the CDR3 reads TGCGCCAGCACCTTTCCCTCCCGGGGACTCTACGAGCAGTACTTC. Amino acids: CASTFPSRGLYEQYF.

The CDR3 region is CASSRPQKIQGRYGYTF. As DNA, the CDR3 is TGTGCCAGCAGCAGGCCCCAAAAGATTCAGGGCCGATATGGCTACACCTTC. The genes are TRBV5-4 and TRBJ1-2, with D possibly being TRBD1 (5 bases). CDR3 length: 17 amino acids. The germline V and J ends were trimmed by 4 bases and 5 bases, with 24 bases remaining between them. Germline assignment: CDR1 SGHNT and CDR2 YYREEE (reference sequence).

This clone showed up just a few times. This sequence joins TRBV2 and TRBJ1-1; D gene uncertain. V lost 4 bases and J lost 1, with 7 bases in between. In germline, CDR1 is SNHLY, CDR2 FYNNEI. The CDR3 sequence is 13 residues long. The CDR3 reads CASSVGGNTEAFF. As DNA, the CDR3 is TGTGCCAGCAGTGTAGGAGGGAACACTGAAGCTTTCTTT. Complete variable domain (other parts from reference TRBV2 and TRBJ1-1): EPEVTQTPSHQVTQMGQEVILRCVPISNHLYFYWYRQILGQKVEFLVSFYNNEISEKSEIFDDQFSVERPDGSNFTLKIRSTKLEDSAMYFCASSVGGNTEAFFGQGTRLTVV.

The chain links TRBV15 to TRBJ2-5; D unresolved. The CDR3 is 11 residues long. Germline V gene lookup returns CDR1 LNHNV and CDR2 YYDKDF (reference sequence). Trimming stripped 0 bases from V and 9 bases from J, with 5 bases between. DNA of the CDR3: TGTGCCACCAGCAGAGAACGAGCCCAGTACTTC. Protein product: CATSRERAQYF.

This clone was seen a handful of times. The chain has TRBV6-1 and TRBJ1-1; possible D gene TRBD1, 5 bases. The CDR3 is made up of 13 amino acids. V was clipped by 7 bases and J by 2 bases, with 11 bases between them. Germline CDR1 reads MNHNS; CDR2 reads SASEGT. CDR3 DNA sequence: TGTGCCAGCACTCCGACAGTCAACACTGAAGCTTTCTTT. It encodes CASTPTVNTEAFF.

The V gene is TRBV30, the J gene TRBJ1-5, with unresolved D. CDR1 is GTSNPN, CDR2 SVGIG, per germline (reference sequence). This CDR3 comprises 16 residues. Trimming removed 1 base at V and 3 bases at J, with 16 bases between. The CDR3 nucleotides read TGTGCCTGGAGTGAAATTCGGGGAGTCCACAATCAGCCCCAGCATTTT. Translated: CAWSEIRGVHNQPQHF.

The rearrangement links TRBV5-4 to TRBJ1-3; D is perhaps TRBD1 (6 bases). The CDR3 has 15 amino acids. Germline V gene sequence: CDR1 SGHNT, CDR2 YYREEE (reference sequence). V was clipped by 3 bases and J by 2 bases, with 12 bases between them. This chain's CDR3 is CASSSPTGPGNTIYF. CDR3 nucleotide sequence: TGTGCCAGCAGCTCGCCGACAGGTCCTGGAAACACCATATATTTT.

The rearrangement uses TRBV5-6 and TRBJ1-5; 10 nucleotides line up with TRBD1. The CDR3 is made up of 16 amino acids. The junction had 5 bases not matched to a gene; V was cut back by 1 base and J by 4 bases. Germline V gene sequence: CDR1 SGHDT, CDR2 YYEEEE. Here the CDR3 reads CASSLLRGQGNQPQHF. In DNA, the CDR3 is TGTGCCAGCAGCTTGTTGCGGGGACAGGGGAATCAGCCCCAGCATTTT.

The chain carries TRBV7-6 and TRBJ2-2, with 8 bases lining up with TRBD2. V was pared by 9 bases and J by 2 bases, with 8 bases of the junction left unmatched. This CDR3 comprises 15 residues. Germline V CDR1 and CDR2: SGHVS, FNYEAQ. CDR3 region: CASNPGGANTGELFF. In nucleotides, the CDR3 is TGTGCCAGTAACCCCGGGGGGGCCAACACCGGGGAGCTGTTTTTT.

This chain connects TRBV10-2 to TRBJ1-2; D gene unclear. The CDR3 is 13 amino acids. Germline V gene data show CDR1 as WSHSY and CDR2 as SAAADI. V shed 3 bases and J shed 5 bases, with 10 bases lying between them. The CDR3 reads CASSDYETYGYTF. CDR3 DNA sequence: TGCGCCAGCAGTGACTACGAAACGTATGGCTACACCTTC.

This sequence joins TRBV9 and TRBJ2-6, with unresolved D. Germline values: CDR1 SGDLS, CDR2 YYNGEE. The V and J ends lost 4 bases and 0 bases respectively, with 8 bases between them. The CDR3 contains 15 residues. As DNA, the CDR3 is TGTGCCAGCAGCTCCCAGCACTCTGGGGCCAACGTCCTGACTTTC. It yields the protein CASSSQHSGANVLTF.

The V gene is TRBV11-2, the J gene TRBJ1-1; D gene unclear. Trimming cost V 5 bases and J 1 base, with 14 bases left between them. The CDR3 extends over 15 amino acids. Germline CDR1 SGHAT, CDR2 FQNNGV. CDR3 in amino acids: CASSPFGRQNTEAFF. The DNA for the CDR3 is TGTGCCAGCAGCCCGTTTGGGAGGCAGAACACTGAAGCTTTCTTT. Full variable domain (remainder filled in from reference TRBV11-2 and TRBJ1-1): EAGVAQSPRYKIIEKRQSVAFWCNPISGHATLYWYQQILGQGPKLLIQFQNNGVVDDSQLPKDRFSAERLKGVDSTLKIQPAKLEDSAVYLCASSPFGRQNTEAFFGQGTRLTVV.